This entry features one T cell receptor (beta chain) sequence. The antigen is undetermined. This sample was taken from a study of blood T cells in healthy people across ages. On the study more broadly: The template switching approach captured approximately one barcoded beta molecule for every two T cells.

The study's findings and limits: Leaving the PBMCs unsorted stopped any conclusive comparison of naive versus antigen-experienced cells. Expanded clonotype changes were possibly confounded by unknown donor CMV status.

The germline V gene has CDR1 LGHNA and CDR2 YSLEER. The CDR3 runs 19 residues. Trimming cost V 3 bases and J 2 bases; bases outside gene matches: 14. Using a J-beta primer mix together with a sample-barcoded 5' primer, a second PCR was run for roughly 6 to 11 cycles. TCRdb recomputed calls from the 5' RACE reads with MiXCR, one row per CDR3 protein. The sample contains about 970,000 distinct CDR3 sequences, roughly 47% of which appear only once. The source is a woman aged 60-70 years in good health. The source material was blood. This chain connects TRBV4-3 to TRBJ1-5; TRBD1 matches 9 bases. In nucleotides, the CDR3 is TGCGCCAGCAGCCATCGCATTACAGGGGGCGGTGGGCGCAATCAGCCCCAGCATTTT. This encodes CASSHRITGGGGRNQPQHF.